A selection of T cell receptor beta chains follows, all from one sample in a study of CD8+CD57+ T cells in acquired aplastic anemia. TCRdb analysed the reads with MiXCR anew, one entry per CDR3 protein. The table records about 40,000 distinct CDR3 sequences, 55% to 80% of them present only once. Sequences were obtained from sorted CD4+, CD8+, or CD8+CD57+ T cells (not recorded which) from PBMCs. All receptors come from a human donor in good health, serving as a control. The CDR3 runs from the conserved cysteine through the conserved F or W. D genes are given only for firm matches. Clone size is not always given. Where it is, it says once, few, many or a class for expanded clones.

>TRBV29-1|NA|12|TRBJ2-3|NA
CSARAGADTQYF
TGCAGCGCCCGGGCAGGGGCGGATACGCAGTATTTT
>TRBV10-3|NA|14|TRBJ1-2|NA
CAISELITNYGYTF
TGTGCCATCAGTGAACTCATAACTAACTATGGCTACACCTTC
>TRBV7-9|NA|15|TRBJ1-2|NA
CASSLGHVSNYGYTF
TGTGCCAGCAGCTTGGGTCACGTTTCTAACTATGGCTACACCTTC
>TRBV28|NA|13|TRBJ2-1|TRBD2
CASSTGTSNEQFF
TGTGCCAGCAGCACCGGGACTAGCAATGAGCAGTTCTTC
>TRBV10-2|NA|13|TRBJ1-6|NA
CASRLGLNSPLHF
TGCGCCAGCCGCTTGGGGTTGAATTCACCCCTCCACTTT
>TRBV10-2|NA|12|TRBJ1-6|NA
CASSEIDSPLHF
TGCGCCAGCAGTGAAATCGACTCACCCCTCCACTTT
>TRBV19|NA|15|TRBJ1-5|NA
CASSRGLGVGQPQHF
TGTGCCAGTAGTAGGGGGCTGGGGGTAGGTCAGCCCCAGCATTTT
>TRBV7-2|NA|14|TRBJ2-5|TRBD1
CASSLTGGQETQYF
TGTGCCAGCAGCTTAACAGGGGGCCAAGAGACCCAGTACTTC
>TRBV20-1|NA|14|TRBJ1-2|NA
CSAAFSGVDYGYTF
TGCAGTGCGGCGTTTTCCGGGGTGGACTATGGCTACACCTTC
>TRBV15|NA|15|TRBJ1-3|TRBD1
CATSTGDRGSNTIYF
TGTGCCACCAGCACCGGCGACAGGGGATCAAACACCATATATTTT
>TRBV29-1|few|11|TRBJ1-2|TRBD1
CRARDRDGYTF
TGCAGGGCAAGGGACAGGGACGGCTACACCTTC
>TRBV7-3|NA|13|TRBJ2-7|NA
CASSYSRVYEQYF
TGTGCCAGCAGCTATTCCAGGGTATACGAGCAGTACTTC
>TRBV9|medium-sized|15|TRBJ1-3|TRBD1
CASRTDRGGGNTIYF
TGTGCCAGTAGAACGGACAGGGGAGGTGGAAACACCATATATTTT
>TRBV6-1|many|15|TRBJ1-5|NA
CASSPGPYSNQPQHF
TGTGCCAGCAGCCCGGGTCCCTATAGCAATCAGCCCCAGCATTTT
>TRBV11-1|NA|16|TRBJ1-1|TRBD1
CASSGTNGTVNTEALF
TGTGCCAGCAGCGGTACCAACGGGACAGTGAACACTGAAGCTCTCTTT
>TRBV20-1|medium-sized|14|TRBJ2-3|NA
CSASPTVSTDTQYF
TGCAGTGCTAGTCCAACAGTAAGCACAGATACGCAGTATTTT
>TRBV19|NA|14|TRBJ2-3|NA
CASQAGSSTDTQYF
TGTGCCAGTCAAGCCGGGTCTAGCACAGACACGCAGTATTTT
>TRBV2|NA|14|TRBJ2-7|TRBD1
CASRERTGPYEQYF
TGTGCCAGCAGGGAGAGGACAGGGCCCTACGAGCAGTACTTC
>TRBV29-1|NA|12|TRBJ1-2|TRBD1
CSVGDRGVGYTF
TGCAGCGTTGGCGACAGGGGCGTAGGCTACACCTTC
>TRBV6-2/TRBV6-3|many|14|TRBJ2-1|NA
CASSRGTSQNEQFF
TGTGCCAGCAGCCGTGGGACCTCCCAAAATGAGCAGTTCTTC
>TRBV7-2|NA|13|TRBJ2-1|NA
CASSLSVYNEQFF
TGTGCCAGCAGCTTATCGGTCTACAATGAGCAGTTCTTC
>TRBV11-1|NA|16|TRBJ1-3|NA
CASSTGIVRHANTIYF
TGTGCCAGCAGCACAGGGATAGTGAGGCATGCAAACACCATATATTTT
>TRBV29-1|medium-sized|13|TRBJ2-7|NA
CSVEGLDPYEQYF
TGCAGCGTTGAGGGTCTCGACCCCTACGAGCAGTACTTC
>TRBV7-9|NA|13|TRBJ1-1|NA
CASSLYAGIFTFF
TGTGCCAGCAGCTTATATGCAGGGATCTTTACCTTCTTT
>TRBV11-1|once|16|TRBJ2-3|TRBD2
CASSSETSESTDTQYF
TGTGCCAGCAGCTCAGAGACTAGCGAGAGCACAGATACGCAGTATTTT
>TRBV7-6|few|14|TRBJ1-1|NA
CASSLVAGNTEAFF
TGTGCCAGCAGCTTAGTGGCTGGGAACACTGAAGCTTTCTTT
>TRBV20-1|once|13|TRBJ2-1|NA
CSATGVSYDERFF
TGCAGTGCTACAGGGGTTTCCTACGATGAGCGGTTCTTC
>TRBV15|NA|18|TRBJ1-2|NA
CATSRDQPGSKGNYGYTF
TGTGCCACCAGCAGAGATCAACCAGGGTCTAAGGGAAACTATGGCTACACCTTC
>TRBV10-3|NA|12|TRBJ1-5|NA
CAIGRDNQPQHF
TGTGCCATCGGTAGGGACAATCAGCCCCAGCATTTT
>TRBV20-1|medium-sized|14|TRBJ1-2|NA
CSASSRDIDYGYTF
TGCAGTGCTAGTTCCCGGGACATTGACTATGGCTACACCTTC
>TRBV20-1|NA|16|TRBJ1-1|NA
CSARVTLSETGPEAFF
TGCAGTGCTAGAGTAACCCTTTCTGAGACAGGCCCTGAAGCTTTCTTT
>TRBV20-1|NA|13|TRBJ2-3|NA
CSATSSVTDTQYF
TGCAGTGCCACCTCCTCGGTCACAGATACGCAGTATTTT
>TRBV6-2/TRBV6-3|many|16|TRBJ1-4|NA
CASIDRFSPTNEKLFF
TGTGCCAGTATAGACAGGTTTAGTCCAACTAATGAAAAACTGTTTTTT
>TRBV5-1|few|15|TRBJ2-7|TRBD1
CASRKGQPQNYEQYF
TGCGCCAGCAGAAAGGGACAGCCTCAGAACTACGAGCAGTACTTC
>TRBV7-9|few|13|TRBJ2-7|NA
CASSLVASYEQYF
TGTGCCAGCAGCTTGGTGGCTTCCTACGAGCAGTACTTC
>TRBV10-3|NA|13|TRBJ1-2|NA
CATKQELNYGYTF
TGTGCCACCAAACAGGAGCTTAACTATGGCTACACCTTC
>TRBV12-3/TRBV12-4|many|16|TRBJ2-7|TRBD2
CASSLQLAGGFYEQYF
TGTGCCAGCAGTCTCCAACTAGCGGGGGGCTTCTACGAGCAGTACTTC
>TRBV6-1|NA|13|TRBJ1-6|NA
CASTLGTNSPLHF
TGTGCCAGCACCTTAGGGACAAATTCACCCCTCCACTTT
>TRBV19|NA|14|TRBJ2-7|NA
CASSIDLATYEQYF
TGTGCCAGTAGTATAGATCTTGCCACCTACGAGCAGTACTTC
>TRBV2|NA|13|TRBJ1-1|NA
CASTPSWTAEAFF
TGTGCCAGCACCCCTTCCTGGACCGCTGAAGCTTTCTTT